This T cell receptor (beta chain) was captured in a study of regulatory dendritic cells for organ transplantation. Study details: Dendritic cell cultures received LPS on day 6. Study outcomes and limitations: Among resting subsets, memory CD8+ cells contained the most alloreactive clonotypes. Mature dendritic cells appeared to drive more memory CD8+ clonal expansion than regulatory ones.

Clones were sequenced by immunoSEQ multiplex PCR, and TCRdb holds only the in-frame ones, with some missing. The profile shows approximately 11,000 clones, under 90% of them singletons. Looked up from germline, CDR1 is MGHRA and CDR2 is YSYEKL. CDR3 length equals 15 residues. V lost 0 bases and J 4 bases, leaving 10 bases between the germline ends. Turning to this clone: What it binds is unknown.

Sorted T cells were CFSE-labeled and cultured four to five days with allogeneic regulatory or mature dendritic cells at 1:10. CD4+ or CD8+ T cells were sorted as naive CD45RA+ or memory CD45RO+. The clonotype comes from a human donor in good health. V usage is TRBV4-1 and J usage is TRBJ1-5, with D unclear. The sample consisted of naive CD8+ T cells from blood cultured with dendritic cells. Described subset: CD45RA+ naive T cells. CDR3 region: CASSQDLLVNQPQHF. The CDR3 DNA follows: TGCGCCAGCAGCCAAGATCTTCTGGTGAATCAGCCCCAGCATTTT.